This TCR beta chain was sequenced for a study of cytomegalovirus exposure and HLA in healthy donors. V lost 6 bases to trimming and J lost 4 bases; unmatched junction nucleotides: 10. CDR1 and CDR2 (germline): MNHEY, SVGAGI. The CDR3 runs 15 residues. PCR involved 60 Vbeta and 13 Jbeta primers. Data came from immunoSEQ multiplex PCR; TCRdb stores just in-frame clones and leaves some out. The data contain tens of thousands of clones, over 60% of them seen just once; the ten biggest clones take up 6.5% to 8%. The V call is TRBV6-5, the J call TRBJ1-1; 8 bases line up with TRBD1. Sequenced sample: PBMCs. The receptor comes from a man aged 35 to 55 in good health and CMV-seropositive. CDR3 region: CASRGAGGKGTEAFF. CDR3 nucleotide sequence: TGTGCCAGCAGGGGGGCAGGGGGCAAGGGCACTGAAGCTTTCTTT.